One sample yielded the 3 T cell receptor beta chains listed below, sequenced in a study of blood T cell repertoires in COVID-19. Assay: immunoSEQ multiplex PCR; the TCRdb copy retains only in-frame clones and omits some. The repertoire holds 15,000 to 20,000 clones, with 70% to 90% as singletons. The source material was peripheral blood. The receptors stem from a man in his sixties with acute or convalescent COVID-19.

Written as DNA, the CDR3 is TGTGCCATCAGTGAGTCGAGGGACAGCTACTATGGCTACACCTTC. Residues: CAISESRDSYYGYTF. V usage is TRBV10-3 and J usage is TRBJ1-2, with TRBD1 matching over 7 bases. Trimming cost V 0 bases and J 3 bases; bases outside gene matches: 4. The V gene's germline CDR1 is ENHRY and CDR2 SYGVKD. This CDR3 contains 15 residues.

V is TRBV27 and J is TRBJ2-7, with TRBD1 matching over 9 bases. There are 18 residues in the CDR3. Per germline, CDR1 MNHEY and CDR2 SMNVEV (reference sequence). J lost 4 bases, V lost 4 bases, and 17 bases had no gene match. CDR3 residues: CASSSLGQGLARGYEQYF. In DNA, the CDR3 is TGTGCCAGCAGTTCACTGGGACAGGGCCTCGCAAGGGGGTACGAGCAGTACTTC.

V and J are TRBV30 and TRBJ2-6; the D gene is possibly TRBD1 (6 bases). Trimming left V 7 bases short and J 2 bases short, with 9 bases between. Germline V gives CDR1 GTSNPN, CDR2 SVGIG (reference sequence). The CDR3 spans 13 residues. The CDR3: CAFPGAGANVLTF. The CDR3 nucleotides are TGTGCCTTCCCAGGGGCTGGGGCCAACGTCCTGACTTTC.